These 25 T cell receptor beta chains originate from one sample sequenced in a study of beta chain features in type 1 diabetes. The sequenced template was cDNA made from the entire isolated RNA. Profiling relied on immunoSEQ multiplex PCR, and the TCRdb table lists in-frame clones only, not all of them. The table lists 860,000 or so clones, roughly 17% of them singletons. The sample taken for sequencing was naive CD4+ T cells from blood. Receptors were obtained from a woman in her late teens or twenties in good health.

This clone was detected only a few times. This chain links TRBV29-1 with TRBJ1-1, with D hard to call. The germline V gene has CDR1 SQVTM and CDR2 ANQGSEA. The CDR3 has 14 amino acids. With 1 base removed from V and 1 base from J, the gap between germline ends came to 10 bases. In nucleotides, the CDR3 is TGCAGCGTTGAAGTTTGGGGAGCGAACACTGAAGCTTTCTTT. This gives the protein CSVEVWGANTEAFF.

V usage is TRBV19 and J usage is TRBJ1-5; D remains ambiguous. The germline CDR1 and CDR2 sequences are LNHDA and SQIVND (reference sequence). V was shortened by 4 bases and J by 4 bases, with 11 bases between the two germline ends. The CDR3 has 14 residues. CDR3 amino acids: CASSKWSPNQPQHF. The CDR3 nucleotides read TGTGCCAGTAGTAAGTGGTCCCCTAATCAGCCCCAGCATTTT.

The chain joins TRBV5-1 to TRBJ2-5, with D perhaps TRBD2 (5 bases). V was trimmed by 3 bases and J by 2 bases, leaving 8 bases between them. CDR1 and CDR2 (germline): SGHRS, YFSETQ. This CDR3 has 13 amino acids. CDR3 region: CASSSGVQETQYF. In DNA form, the CDR3 reads TGCGCCAGCAGCTCCGGGGTTCAAGAGACCCAGTACTTC.

The chain links TRBV15 to TRBJ1-2; 7 bases map to TRBD1. The germline V gene has CDR1 LNHNV and CDR2 YYDKDF (reference sequence). V lost 0 bases, J lost 3 bases, and 16 bases stayed unmatched. This CDR3 region has 19 residues. For the CDR3, the DNA is TGTGCCACCAGCAGAGATCCGGGACAGCCCGGAGGGGTCGACTATGGCTACACCTTC. Amino acids: CATSRDPGQPGGVDYGYTF.

This clone was picked up a small number of times. The J gene is TRBJ2-5, the V gene TRBV19; perhaps TRBD2 as D (6 bases). The CDR3 runs to 10 residues. V shed 10 bases and J shed 3 bases, with 6 bases lying between them. CDR1 is LNHDA, CDR2 SQIVND, per germline (reference sequence). The chain's CDR3 is CATGEETQYF. CDR3 nucleotide sequence: TGTGCCACGGGGGAAGAGACCCAGTACTTC.

The CDR3 DNA reads as TGTGCCAGCAGTCGACGGGGGATAAAGACCCAGTACTTC. Translation: CASSRRGIKTQYF. The rearrangement uses TRBV6-5 and TRBJ2-5; D possibly corresponds to TRBD2 (6 bases). CDR3 length: 13 residues. The germline gives CDR1 MNHEY, CDR2 SVGAGI. V was cut by 5 bases and J by 6 bases, with 13 bases left in between.

This sequence joins TRBV18 and TRBJ1-5; 9 bases line up with TRBD1. This CDR3 is built from 17 residues. CDR1 is KGHSH and CDR2 is LQKENI in the germline V gene. V shed 4 bases and J 7 bases; nucleotides not matched to a gene: 14. The CDR3 bases are TGTGCCAGCTCACGTACAGGGGGCGTGAGGATATCCCAGCCCCAGCATTTT. Translation gives CASSRTGGVRISQPQHF.

The V gene is TRBV7-2, the J gene TRBJ1-4; D might be TRBD1 (5 bases). CDR1 is SGHTA and CDR2 is FQGNSA in the germline V gene. The CDR3 extends over 13 amino acids. The ends were cut back, 3 bases at V and 7 bases at J, with 9 bases in the middle. CDR3 protein: CASSFQGREKLFF. The CDR3 DNA is TGTGCCAGCAGCTTCCAGGGCCGTGAAAAACTGTTTTTT.

The chain uses TRBV5-1 and TRBJ2-7, with TRBD2 matching 13 bases. The junction had 5 bases not matched to a gene; V was cut back by 3 bases and J by 5 bases. This CDR3 contains 15 residues. In germline, CDR1 is SGHRS, CDR2 YFSETQ. The DNA of the CDR3 is TGCGCCAGCAGCTGGACTAGCGGGAGACAAAACGAGCAGTACTTC. Its translation is CASSWTSGRQNEQYF.

The rearrangement links TRBV1 to TRBJ1-4. TRBV1 is noted as a pseudogene. The CDR3 is 16 residues long. As DNA, the CDR3 is TGCACCAGCAGCCATTCAGGAGGATTTAAGGATGAAAAACTGTTTTTT. It yields the protein CTSSHSGGFKDEKLFF.

This clone was detected only a few times. This sequence joins TRBV5-1 and TRBJ2-2, with TRBD2 matching over 8 bases. CDR3 length: 21 amino acids. Germline values: CDR1 SGHRS, CDR2 YFSETQ. V shed 0 bases, J shed 1 base, and the junction held 17 bases outside the gene matches. CDR3 region: CASSLGRILAGSHKNTGELFF. For the CDR3, the DNA is TGCGCCAGCAGCTTGGGAAGAATTCTAGCGGGCTCCCACAAGAACACCGGGGAGCTGTTTTTT.

This chain connects TRBV7-3 to TRBJ2-2, with 8 bases identical to TRBD2. CDR1 SGHTA and CDR2 FQGTGA come from the germline V gene. Losses at the gene ends were 1 base for V and 4 bases for J; bases not matched to a gene: 5. The CDR3 has 16 amino acids. The CDR3 coding sequence is TGTGCCAGCAGCTTAAATAGCGGGGCGGCCACCGGGGAGCTGTTTTTT. Its protein product is CASSLNSGAATGELFF.

V usage is TRBV19 and J usage is TRBJ2-7, with 7 bases lining up with TRBD1. The CDR3 totals 13 residues. Losses at the gene ends were 9 bases for V and 4 bases for J; bases not matched to a gene: 9. CDR1 and CDR2 (germline): LNHDA, SQIVND (reference sequence). The CDR3 nucleotides read TGTGCCAGCGGGACAGAGGTAGGGTACGAGCAGTACTTC. It translates to CASGTEVGYEQYF.

DNA for the CDR3: TGTGCCAGCAGCTTGGTGGGGGCGAGTACCCCCAATGAGCAGTTCTTC. Translation: CASSLVGASTPNEQFF. The rearrangement links TRBV5-6 to TRBJ2-1; TRBD1 is a possible D gene (6 bases). The ends were cut back, 0 bases at V and 6 bases at J, with 16 bases in the middle. Per the germline V gene, CDR1 is SGHDT and CDR2 is YYEEEE. The CDR3 runs to 16 residues.

The V and J genes are TRBV10-3 and TRBJ2-3; D may be TRBD1 or TRBD2 (6 bases each). This CDR3 has 13 residues. Trimming left V 10 bases short and J 0 bases short, with 11 bases between. The V gene's germline CDR1 is ENHRY and CDR2 SYGVKD. CDR3 nucleotides: TGTGCCACTAGGGGGGCTAGCACAGATACGCAGTATTTT. Translating it yields CATRGASTDTQYF.

The V gene is TRBV6-6, the J gene TRBJ1-1; a weak D match, TRBD1 (5 bases). This CDR3 comprises 14 residues. The V and J ends lost 5 bases and 1 base respectively, with 11 bases between them. Germline V gene data show CDR1 as MNHNY and CDR2 as SVGAGI (reference sequence). In DNA, the CDR3 is TGTGCCAGCAGTCCAGGGTTGGGGAACACTGAAGCTTTCTTT. Amino acids: CASSPGLGNTEAFF.

This clone has only a few counts. This chain uses TRBV19 with TRBJ2-1; possible D gene TRBD2, 6 bases. Germline V gives CDR1 LNHDA, CDR2 SQIVND (reference sequence). CDR3 size: 14 residues. V was pared by 8 bases and J by 4 bases, with 15 bases between. For the CDR3, the DNA is TGTGCCAGTTGTAGGACTATCAATTACAATGAGCAGTTCTTC. This translates into CASCRTINYNEQFF.

The chain is built from TRBV6-1 and TRBJ2-2, with a tentative D call TRBD1 (6 bases). V lost 0 bases, J lost 1 base, and 6 bases lay in between. There are 15 residues in the CDR3. Germline CDR1 MNHNS, CDR2 SASEGT. The DNA of the CDR3 is TGTGCCAGCAGTGAAGCGGACAGGAACACCGGGGAGCTGTTTTTT. Protein sequence: CASSEADRNTGELFF.

There are a few counts of this clone. J is TRBJ1-4 and V is TRBV29-1, with 7 bases identical to TRBD1. The CDR3 runs 14 residues. Looked up from germline, CDR1 is SQVTM and CDR2 is ANQGSEA. V shed 6 bases and J 4 bases; nucleotides not matched to a gene: 8. The DNA of the CDR3 is TGCAGCGTGGGCGAGGGGGCTGGTAATGAAAAACTGTTTTTT. Translated: CSVGEGAGNEKLFF.

This clone was detected a few times. This chain uses TRBV9 with TRBJ2-5; D not resolved. The CDR3 loop spans 13 amino acids. Trimming shortened V by 0 bases and J by 8 bases, and 11 bases separated the two germline ends. Germline assignment: CDR1 SGDLS and CDR2 YYNGEE. The CDR3, as DNA: TGTGCCAGCAGCGTAGAGCTCATGAGTACCCAGTACTTC. Translating it yields CASSVELMSTQYF.

The CDR3 DNA follows: TGCGCCAGCAGCTTGGGAGGCTTCACGAGCACAGATACGCAGTATTTT. It encodes CASSLGGFTSTDTQYF. The chain carries TRBV5-1 and TRBJ2-3; D not resolved. V gave up 0 bases and J gave up 0 bases, with 11 bases separating them. Per the germline V gene, CDR1 is SGHRS and CDR2 is YFSETQ. CDR3 size: 16 residues.

This clone occurred a few times. The CDR3 spells CASSSGTSGRWADTQYF. CDR3 nucleotide sequence: TGTGCCAGCAGCTCCGGGACTAGCGGGAGATGGGCAGATACGCAGTATTTT. The rearrangement links TRBV13 to TRBJ2-3; TRBD2 matches at 14 bases. Germline CDR1 and CDR2: PRHDT and FYEKMQ (reference sequence). The CDR3 extends over 17 amino acids. V lost 4 bases, J lost 4 bases, and 7 bases stayed unmatched.

The CDR3 DNA is TGTGCCAGCAGCTTGGGTGGCGGTAGTAGTTTAGAGACCCAGTACTTC. This sequence encodes CASSLGGGSSLETQYF. This chain connects TRBV5-4 to TRBJ2-5; D is undetermined. V was shortened by 0 bases and J by 4 bases, with 16 bases between the two germline ends. The CDR3 is 16 residues long. Per the germline V gene, CDR1 is SGHNT and CDR2 is YYREEE (reference sequence).

V and J are TRBV15 and TRBJ2-7, with 8 bases matching TRBD2. Per germline, CDR1 LNHNV and CDR2 YYDKDF (reference sequence). J was trimmed by 5 bases and V by 1 base; bases with no gene match: 4. The CDR3 contains 14 residues. In nucleotides, the CDR3 is TGTGCCACCAGCAGAGTTACGGGAGGGCACGAGCAGTACTTC. Amino acid sequence: CATSRVTGGHEQYF. The variable domain in full, completed from reference TRBV15 and TRBJ2-7, reads DAMVIQNPRYQVTQFGKPVTLSCSQTLNHNVMYWYQQKSSQAPKLLFHYYDKDFNNEADTPDNFQSRRPNTSFCFLDIRSPGLGDTAMYLCATSRVTGGHEQYFGPGTRLTVT.

The chain carries TRBV5-1 and TRBJ2-5, with TRBD2 matching over 13 bases. The CDR3 is 15 amino acids. After removal of 4 bases from V and 5 bases from J, the junction contained 5 bases not matched to a gene. Looked up from germline, CDR1 is SGHRS and CDR2 is YFSETQ. CDR3 sequence (DNA): TGCGCCAGCAGCCAACTAGCGGGAGGGCAGGAGACCCAGTACTTC. Translated: CASSQLAGGQETQYF.